Shown below are 2 T cell receptor beta chains from a single sample sequenced in a study of early T cells in non-severe SARS-CoV-2 infection. Each CDR3 protein gets one entry after TCRdb re-called the 5' RACE reads with MiXCR. The data contain about 80,000 distinct CDR3 sequences, 9.5% to 15% of them seen just once; the ten biggest clones take up around 3.5%. The sample comprised whole blood. These receptors were taken from an adult who was a healthcare worker with PCR-confirmed SARS-CoV-2 infection or an uninfected control (not recorded which).

This clonotype was recorded at least ten times. The chain employs TRBV4-2 and TRBJ2-1; 9 bases agree with TRBD1. The V and J ends lost 0 bases and 3 bases, in that order; junction bases with no gene match: 3. The CDR3 is 16 residues long. Germline assignment: CDR1 LGHNA and CDR2 YNFKEQ. The CDR3 region has the DNA TGTGCCAGCAGCCAAGAGTGGGACAGGGTCTACAATGAGCAGTTCTTC. This sequence encodes CASSQEWDRVYNEQFF.

There are a few counts of this clonotype. The chain couples TRBV5-5 to TRBJ2-7, with 8 bases identical to TRBD2. Germline CDR1 reads SGHKS; CDR2 reads YYEKEE (reference sequence). Trimming at V came to 2 bases and at J to 2 bases, leaving 3 bases not matched to a gene. The CDR3 loop spans 14 amino acids. This CDR3 reads CASSFTSGPYEQYF. CDR3 nucleotide sequence: TGTGCCAGCAGCTTTACTAGCGGACCCTACGAGCAGTACTTC.